This TCR beta chain is from a study of T cell changes during pregnancy in multiple sclerosis (dated by TCRdb to about 2019). A note on the overall study: The study looked at changes in the T cell repertoire across pregnancy in women with multiple sclerosis.

Between the V and J ends, shortened by 5 bases and 2 bases respectively, the junction contains 3 bases. The CDR3 covers 11 residues, taking in both the cysteine and the phenylalanine. Solely the CDR3 DNA is kept, with 33 bases framed from the first base. From a lookup of the germline V gene, CDR1 and CDR2 are MDHEN and SYDVKM. Points on this clone: Its antigen has not been determined. Qualities for individual bases were not recorded, and no much larger clone is one base off.

The library was obtained by the immunoSEQ multiplex PCR assay. This immuneACCESS table, as held by TCRdb, lists in-frame sequences with V and J called but not all clones. Of the missing ones, under half trace to an unresolved V gene in checked studies; the others have no known cause. The sample table holds around 73,000 clones, of which approximately 92% were seen once. The ten top clones hold less than 3.5% of the sample. The V gene is TRBV28 and the J gene is TRBJ1-1; too little of a D gene remains to name it. This TCR came from a female donor in good health, enrolled as a control in a pregnancy study. The sequencing used peripheral blood, collected in the third trimester of pregnancy. The DNA sequence follows: TGTGCCAGCAGTATAAACACTGAAGCTTTCTTT. Its product reads: CASSINTEAFF.